This T cell receptor (beta chain) was sequenced in a study of blood T cell repertoires in COVID-19. Original methodology: Amplification from reference gene primers served as the basis for estimated nucleated cell counts. Data came from immunoSEQ multiplex PCR; TCRdb stores just in-frame clones and leaves some out. The V and J calls and the clone size are those of that table, but D and trimming were determined from the DNA. The data contain about 220,000 clones, 80% of them singletons. With 6 bases clipped from V and 1 base from J, the junction kept 9 bases outside the gene matches. In germline, CDR1 is MNHEY, CDR2 SMNVEV (reference sequence). The CDR3 consists of 15 residues.

This receptor was obtained from a woman aged 70-85 years with acute or convalescent COVID-19. Input material: peripheral blood. V gene TRBV27 combines with J gene TRBJ2-7, with 7 bases aligning to TRBD2. Written as DNA, the CDR3 is TGTGCCAGCAGGCCTACTAGCGTCCTTTCCTACGAGCAGTACTTC. This gives the protein CASRPTSVLSYEQYF.